Listed below are T cell receptor beta chains from one sample, sequenced in a study of CD8 T cells in Susac syndrome. TCRdb used MiXCR to reprocess the immunoSEQ multiplex PCR reads, holding one entry per CDR3 protein. The sample lists about 200,000 distinct CDR3 sequences; roughly 95% were seen once. Material: CD4+ T cells from PBMCs. These receptor sequences come from a human donor in good health. Each CDR3 is given without its conserved first and last residue. Each record gives: V gene, CDR3 length, CDR3 protein.

TRBV9 | 14 | ASSVVGTSSYNEQF
TRBV20-1 | 12 | SARTDRGIYEQY
TRBV3-1 | 12 | ASAPGRLNTEAF
TRBV4-3 | 14 | ASSQEASPGLDEQY
TRBV12-3/TRBV12-4 | 13 | ASSLGQGRIDTQY
TRBV10-3 | 10 | AISAGNNEQF
TRBV6-2/TRBV6-3 | 13 | ASSAGTGHENEQF
TRBV12-3/TRBV12-4 | 12 | ASTASGAGATQY
TRBV18 | 12 | ASSPEPGFQPQH
TRBV20-1 | 14 | SARDIPGVAPDTQY
TRBV3-1 | 11 | ASKQSPTPEAF
TRBV6-5 | 10 | ASTNPLDEQY
TRBV11-2 | 10 | ASSRSRERAF
TRBV27 | 13 | ASSLSSPTGDTQY
TRBV10-3 | 12 | AISVKGGEETQY
TRBV9 | 12 | ASSVGGSNTEAF
TRBV3-1 | 12 | ASSPSDLFNIQY
TRBV6-5 | 11 | ASSSGTGRPQH